The next 10 T cell receptor beta chains were all read from a single sample in a study of cytomegalovirus exposure and HLA in healthy donors. Vbeta (60) and Jbeta (13) primers were used in the PCR. Assay: immunoSEQ multiplex PCR; the TCRdb copy retains only in-frame clones and omits some. Of approximately 74,000 clones listed, 60% to 80% are singletons. Material for sequencing was PBMCs. These receptors were collected from a man aged 60-69 years in good health and CMV-seropositive.

The genes are TRBV15 and TRBJ2-5; 7 nucleotides agree with TRBD2. This CDR3 is 16 amino acids long. Germline loops: CDR1 LNHNV, CDR2 YYDKDF (reference sequence). Unmatched junction bases numbered 6, after V lost 2 bases and J lost 0 bases. For the CDR3, the DNA is TGTGCCACCAGCAGAAGTGTAGCGGGCAACCAAGAGACCCAGTACTTC. This encodes CATSRSVAGNQETQYF.

The V call is TRBV25-1, the J call TRBJ2-5, with TRBD1 matching over 7 bases. V trimming: 3 bases; J trimming: 5 bases; junction bases outside the gene matches: 18. The CDR3 totals 18 residues. CDR1 is MGHDK, CDR2 SYGVNS, per germline. CDR3 nucleotide sequence: TGTGCCAGCAGTGACCCCCTCGGAAGGGGGCACGATTACGAGACCCAGTACTTC. Translation gives CASSDPLGRGHDYETQYF.

This chain uses TRBV11-3 with TRBJ2-5; D unresolved. CDR1 SGHNT and CDR2 YENEEA come from the germline V gene. Trimming took 2 bases from V and 4 from J, leaving 8 bases between them. The CDR3 is 13 residues long. CDR3 DNA sequence: TGTGCCAGCAGCTTAAAAAGCTCAGAGACCCAGTACTTC. As protein: CASSLKSSETQYF.

In regard to this clone: The junction departs from germline at one end; a sequencing error may be responsible. V gene TRBV7-2 combines with J gene TRBJ2-5; unclear D gene. The J call is uncertain, as TRBJ2-7 better fits the DNA end. The CDR3 contains 13 residues. Germline V gives CDR1 SGHTA, CDR2 FQGNSA. CDR3 protein: CANSLVLPYEQYF. CDR3 DNA: TGTGCCAACAGCTTAGTCCTCCCCTACGAGCAGTACTTC.

The chain couples TRBV29-1 to TRBJ1-1; D perhaps matches TRBD1 (6 bases). The CDR3 length is 11 residues. V shed 5 bases and J shed 4 bases, with 8 bases lying between them. Germline V gives CDR1 SQVTM, CDR2 ANQGSEA. In DNA form, the CDR3 reads TGCAGCGTTTTCAGGGGCACTGAAGCTTTCTTT. Amino acid sequence: CSVFRGTEAFF. Based on the CDR3 plus reference TRBV29-1 and TRBJ1-1, the full variable domain is SAVISQKPSRDICQRGTSLTIQCQVDSQVTMMFWYRQQPGQSLTLIATANQGSEATYESGFVIDKFPISRPNLTFSTLTVSNMSPEDSSIYLCSVFRGTEAFFGQGTRLTVV.

J is TRBJ2-2 and V is TRBV6-6; TRBD1 matches at 7 bases. The CDR3 extends over 14 amino acids. In germline, CDR1 is MNHNY, CDR2 SVGAGI (reference sequence). V lost 10 bases and J lost 9; bases outside the gene matches: 14. The DNA for the CDR3 is TGTGCCACGAAACTGACAGGGCCCGCCAGGGAGCTGTTTTTT. This encodes CATKLTGPARELFF.

Comment on this clone: Other nucleotide sequences in the sample specify the same CDR3. V gene TRBV6-5 combines with J gene TRBJ1-1, with TRBD1 matching over 9 bases. Per the germline V gene, CDR1 is MNHEY and CDR2 is SVGAGI. This CDR3 contains 15 residues. The V gene end was trimmed by 4 bases and the J gene end by 5 bases; junction bases not matched to a gene: 8. CDR3 sequence (DNA): TGTGCCAGCAGTTTAGGACAGGGGTTCCGAACTGAAGCTTTCTTT. Protein product: CASSLGQGFRTEAFF.

The V and J genes are TRBV5-1 and TRBJ1-4; 7 bases are a match to TRBD1. The CDR3 runs to 15 residues. Per germline, CDR1 SGHRS and CDR2 YFSETQ. J gave up 6 bases and V 4 bases, and 9 bases lay outside the gene matches. CDR3 residues: CASSRTGLGDEKLFF. The CDR3 DNA reads TGCGCCAGCAGCCGGACAGGCCTCGGTGATGAAAAACTGTTTTTT.

CDR3 DNA: TGTGCCAGCAGCTTACAGGGCGGGGGGGCCGGGGAGCAGTTCTTC. It translates to CASSLQGGGAGEQFF. The V and J genes are TRBV7-2 and TRBJ2-1; 9 bases line up with TRBD2. Per germline, CDR1 SGHTA and CDR2 FQGNSA. The CDR3 runs to 15 residues. Trimming took 2 bases from V and 10 from J; bases not matched to a gene: 9.

This rearrangement joins TRBV29-1 to TRBJ2-3; 14 bases are shared with TRBD2. CDR1 and CDR2 from the germline V gene are SQVTM and ANQGSEA. With 6 bases clipped from V and 2 bases from J, the junction kept 4 bases outside the gene matches. The CDR3 extends over 15 amino acids. CDR3 DNA sequence: TGCAGCGTGAGACTAGCGGGAGGGTCCACAGATACGCAGTATTTT. It codes for CSVRLAGGSTDTQYF.